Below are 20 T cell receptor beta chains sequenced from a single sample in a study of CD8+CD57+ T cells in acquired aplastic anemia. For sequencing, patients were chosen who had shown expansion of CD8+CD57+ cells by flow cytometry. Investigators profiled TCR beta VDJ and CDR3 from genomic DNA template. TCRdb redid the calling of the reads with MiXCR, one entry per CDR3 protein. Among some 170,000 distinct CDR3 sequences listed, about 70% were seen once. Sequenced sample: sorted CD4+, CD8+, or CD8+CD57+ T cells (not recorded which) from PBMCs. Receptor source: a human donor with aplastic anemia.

In DNA form, the CDR3 reads TGTGCCAGCAGCCAATGGGGTAACGCGAACACTGAAGCTTTCTTT. It specifies CASSQWGNANTEAFF. The rearrangement uses TRBV12-5 and TRBJ1-1; no clear D. CDR3 length equals 15 residues. Germline V gene lookup returns CDR1 LGHNT and CDR2 FRNRAP.

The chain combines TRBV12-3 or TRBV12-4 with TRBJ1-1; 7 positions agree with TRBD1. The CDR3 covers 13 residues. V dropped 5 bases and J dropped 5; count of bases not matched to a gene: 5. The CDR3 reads CASSQMTGTEAFF. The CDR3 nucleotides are TGTGCCAGCAGTCAAATGACAGGGACTGAAGCTTTCTTT.

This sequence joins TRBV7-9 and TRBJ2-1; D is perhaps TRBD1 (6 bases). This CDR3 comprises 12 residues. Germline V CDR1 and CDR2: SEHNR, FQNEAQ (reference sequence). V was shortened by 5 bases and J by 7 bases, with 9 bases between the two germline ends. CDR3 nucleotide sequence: TGTGCCAGCAGCCCGGGACAAAATGAGCAGTTCTTC. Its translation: CASSPGQNEQFF.

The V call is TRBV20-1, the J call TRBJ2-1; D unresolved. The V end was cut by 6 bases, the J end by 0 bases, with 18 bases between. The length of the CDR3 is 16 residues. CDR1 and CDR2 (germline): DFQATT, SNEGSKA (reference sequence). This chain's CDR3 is CSASSDDTSSYNEQFF. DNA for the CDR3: TGCAGTGCCAGCAGTGACGACACGAGCTCCTACAATGAGCAGTTCTTC.

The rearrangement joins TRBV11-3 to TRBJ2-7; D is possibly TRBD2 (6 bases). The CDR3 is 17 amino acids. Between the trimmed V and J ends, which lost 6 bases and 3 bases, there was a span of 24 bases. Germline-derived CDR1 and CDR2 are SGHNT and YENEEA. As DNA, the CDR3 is TGTGCCAGCAGTCCCAGAGGCCGTAACGGGGGTGGCTACGAGCAGTACTTC. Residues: CASSPRGRNGGGYEQYF.

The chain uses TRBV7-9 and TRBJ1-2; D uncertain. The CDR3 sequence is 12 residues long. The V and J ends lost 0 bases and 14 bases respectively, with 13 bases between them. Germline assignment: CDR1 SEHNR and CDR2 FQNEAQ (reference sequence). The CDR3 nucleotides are TGTGCCAGCAGCTTAGCCCCACTGACTACTACCTTC. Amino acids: CASSLAPLTTTF.

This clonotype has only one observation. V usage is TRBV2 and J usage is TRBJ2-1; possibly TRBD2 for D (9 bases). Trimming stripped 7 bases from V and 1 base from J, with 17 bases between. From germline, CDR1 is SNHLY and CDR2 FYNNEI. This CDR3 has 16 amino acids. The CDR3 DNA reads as TGTGCCAGCACCGGCGGGAGGGACAGGTCCTACAATGAGCAGTTCTTC. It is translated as CASTGGRDRSYNEQFF.

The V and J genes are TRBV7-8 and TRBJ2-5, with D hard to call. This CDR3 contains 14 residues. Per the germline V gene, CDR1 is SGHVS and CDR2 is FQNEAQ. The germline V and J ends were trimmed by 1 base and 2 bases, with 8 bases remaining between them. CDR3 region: CASSLGSIQETQYF. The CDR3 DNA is TGTGCCAGCAGCTTAGGCAGTATACAAGAGACCCAGTACTTC.

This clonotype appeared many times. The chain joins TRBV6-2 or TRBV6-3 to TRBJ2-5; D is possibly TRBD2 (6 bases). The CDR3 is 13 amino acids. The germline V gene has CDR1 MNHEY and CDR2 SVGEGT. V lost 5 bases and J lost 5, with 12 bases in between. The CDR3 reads CASSIAEVETQYF. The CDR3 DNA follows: TGTGCCAGCAGTATAGCGGAGGTGGAGACCCAGTACTTC.

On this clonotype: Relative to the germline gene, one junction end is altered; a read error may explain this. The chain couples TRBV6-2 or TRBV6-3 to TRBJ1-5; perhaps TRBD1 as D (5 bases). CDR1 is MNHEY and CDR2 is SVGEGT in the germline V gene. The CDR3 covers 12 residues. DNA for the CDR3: TGTGCCAGCAGGTACTGGCGGGGGGCCCAGCATTTT. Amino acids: CASRYWRGAQHF.

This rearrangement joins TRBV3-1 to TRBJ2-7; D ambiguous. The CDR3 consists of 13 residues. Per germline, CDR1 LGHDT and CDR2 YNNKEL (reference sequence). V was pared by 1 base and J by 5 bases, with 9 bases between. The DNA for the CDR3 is TGTGCCAGCAGCCAAGTGGGTAGAGACGAGCAGTACTTC. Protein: CASSQVGRDEQYF.

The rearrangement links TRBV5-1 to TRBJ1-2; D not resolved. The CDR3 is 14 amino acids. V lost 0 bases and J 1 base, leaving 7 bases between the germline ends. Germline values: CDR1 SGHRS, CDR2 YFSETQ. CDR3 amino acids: CASSLGIDNYGYTF. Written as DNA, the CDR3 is TGCGCCAGCAGCTTGGGGATAGATAACTATGGCTACACCTTC.

This CDR3 reads CASSEVRLRTGLNTIYF. CDR3 DNA sequence: TGTGCCAGCAGTGAAGTCCGGCTAAGGACAGGCCTAAACACCATATATTTT. The chain recombines TRBV2 with TRBJ1-3; 7 bases match TRBD1. Germline V gene sequence: CDR1 SNHLY, CDR2 FYNNEI. The CDR3 runs to 17 residues. Trimming removed 1 base from V and 6 bases from J; junction bases left unmatched: 12.

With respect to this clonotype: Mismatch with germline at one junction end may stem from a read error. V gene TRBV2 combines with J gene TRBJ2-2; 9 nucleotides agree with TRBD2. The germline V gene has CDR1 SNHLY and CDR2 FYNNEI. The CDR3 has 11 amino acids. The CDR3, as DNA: TGTGCCAGCAGTGAAGGGCTAGCGGGAACGTTT. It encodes CASSEGLAGTF.

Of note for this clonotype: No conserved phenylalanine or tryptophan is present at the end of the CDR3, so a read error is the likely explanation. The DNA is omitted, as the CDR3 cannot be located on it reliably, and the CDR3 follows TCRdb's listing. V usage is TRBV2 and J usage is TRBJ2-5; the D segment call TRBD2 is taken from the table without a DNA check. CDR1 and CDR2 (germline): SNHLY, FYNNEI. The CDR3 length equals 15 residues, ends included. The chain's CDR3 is CASSGGRGGRKRPST.

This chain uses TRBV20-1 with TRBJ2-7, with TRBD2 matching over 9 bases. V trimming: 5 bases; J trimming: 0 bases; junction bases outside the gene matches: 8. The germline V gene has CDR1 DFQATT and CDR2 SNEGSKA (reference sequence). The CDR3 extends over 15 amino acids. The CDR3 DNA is TGCAGTGCTCCCACCCGGACTAGCGCCTCCTACGAGCAGTACTTC. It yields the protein CSAPTRTSASYEQYF.

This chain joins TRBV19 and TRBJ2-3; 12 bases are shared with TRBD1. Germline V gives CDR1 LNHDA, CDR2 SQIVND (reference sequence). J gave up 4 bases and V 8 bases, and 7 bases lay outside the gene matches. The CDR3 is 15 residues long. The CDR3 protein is CASETGTGGADTQYF. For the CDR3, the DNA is TGTGCCAGTGAAACCGGGACAGGGGGCGCAGATACGCAGTATTTT.

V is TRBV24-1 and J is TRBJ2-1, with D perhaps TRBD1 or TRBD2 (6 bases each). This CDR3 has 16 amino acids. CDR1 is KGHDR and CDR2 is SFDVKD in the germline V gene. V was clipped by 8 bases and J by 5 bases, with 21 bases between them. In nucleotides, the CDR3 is TGTGCCACCATGGAGGGACACACGACACCCCACAATGAGCAGTTCTTC. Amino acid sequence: CATMEGHTTPHNEQFF.

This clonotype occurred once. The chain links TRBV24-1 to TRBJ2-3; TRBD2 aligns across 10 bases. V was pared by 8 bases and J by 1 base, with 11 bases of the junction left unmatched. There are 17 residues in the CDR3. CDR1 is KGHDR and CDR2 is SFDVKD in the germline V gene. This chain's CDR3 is CATILIISGGCTDTQYF. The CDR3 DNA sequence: TGTGCCACCATTCTGATTATTAGCGGGGGGTGCACAGATACGCAGTATTTT.

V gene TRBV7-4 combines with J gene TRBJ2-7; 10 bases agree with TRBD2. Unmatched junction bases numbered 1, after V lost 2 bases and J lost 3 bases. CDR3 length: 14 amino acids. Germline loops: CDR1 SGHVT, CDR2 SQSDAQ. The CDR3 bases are TGTGCCAGCAGCTTACTAGCGGGGGTCTACGAGCAGTACGTC. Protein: CASSLLAGVYEQYV.